This T cell receptor beta chain was retrieved from a study of cytomegalovirus exposure and HLA in healthy donors. General study findings and limits: TRBV6-2, TRBV6-3 and other indistinguishable V segments were excluded.

The PCR ran on 60 Vbeta and 13 Jbeta primers. Data came from immunoSEQ multiplex PCR; TCRdb stores just in-frame clones and leaves some out. The top ten clones hold roughly 6% of a sample with about 120,000 clones, more than 65% of them seen once. Each of the donors was a healthy bone marrow donor. The ends lost 2 bases at V and 4 bases at J; junction bases unmatched: 0. CDR1 is KGHSH, CDR2 LQKENI, per germline. The CDR3 contains 15 residues. A word on this clone: The antigen is not known.

Source material: PBMCs. This clonotype was sampled from a man in his late teens or twenties in good health and CMV-seropositive. The chain combines TRBV18 with TRBJ2-2, with TRBD2 identical over 11 bases. CDR3 residues: CASSPGTSGTGELFF. CDR3 sequence (DNA): TGTGCCAGCTCACCAGGGACTAGCGGCACCGGGGAGCTGTTTTTT.